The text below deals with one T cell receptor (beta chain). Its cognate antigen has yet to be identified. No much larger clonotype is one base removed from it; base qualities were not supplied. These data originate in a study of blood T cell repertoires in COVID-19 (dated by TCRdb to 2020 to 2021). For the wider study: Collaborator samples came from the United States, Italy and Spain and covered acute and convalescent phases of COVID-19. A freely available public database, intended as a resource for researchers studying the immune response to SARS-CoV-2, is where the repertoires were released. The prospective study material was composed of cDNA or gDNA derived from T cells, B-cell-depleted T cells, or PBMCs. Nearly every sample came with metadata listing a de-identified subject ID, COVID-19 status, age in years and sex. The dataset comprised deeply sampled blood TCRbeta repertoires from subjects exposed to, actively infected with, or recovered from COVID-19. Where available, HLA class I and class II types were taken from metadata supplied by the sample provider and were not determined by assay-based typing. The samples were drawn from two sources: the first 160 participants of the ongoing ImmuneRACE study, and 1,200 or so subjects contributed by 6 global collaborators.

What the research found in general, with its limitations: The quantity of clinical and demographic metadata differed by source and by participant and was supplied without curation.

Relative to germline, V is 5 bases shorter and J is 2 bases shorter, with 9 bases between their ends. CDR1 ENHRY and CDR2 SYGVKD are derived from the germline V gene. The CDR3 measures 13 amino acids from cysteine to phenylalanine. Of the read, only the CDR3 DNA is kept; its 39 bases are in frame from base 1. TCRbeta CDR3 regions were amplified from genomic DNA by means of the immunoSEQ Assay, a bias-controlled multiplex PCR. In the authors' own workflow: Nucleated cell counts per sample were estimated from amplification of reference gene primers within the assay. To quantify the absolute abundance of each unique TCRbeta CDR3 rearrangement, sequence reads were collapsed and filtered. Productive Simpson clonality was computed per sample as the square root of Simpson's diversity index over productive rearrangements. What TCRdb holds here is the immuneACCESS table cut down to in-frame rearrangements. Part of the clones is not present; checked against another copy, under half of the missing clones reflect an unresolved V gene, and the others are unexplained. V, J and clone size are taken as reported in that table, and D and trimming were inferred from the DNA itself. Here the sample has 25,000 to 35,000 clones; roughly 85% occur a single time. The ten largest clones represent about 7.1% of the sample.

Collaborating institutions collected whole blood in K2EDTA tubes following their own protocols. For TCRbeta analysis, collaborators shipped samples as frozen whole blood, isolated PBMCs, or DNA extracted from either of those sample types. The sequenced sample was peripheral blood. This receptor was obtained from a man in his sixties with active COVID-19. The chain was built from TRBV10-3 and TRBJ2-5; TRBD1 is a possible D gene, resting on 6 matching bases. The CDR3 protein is CAISRTAQETQYF. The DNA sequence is TGTGCCATCAGTAGGACAGCGCAAGAGACCCAGTACTTC.